This record looks at one T cell receptor (beta chain) sequence and its context. These data come from a study of blood T cell repertoires in COVID-19. CDR1 and CDR2 (germline): SGHVS, FNYEAQ. This CDR3 region has 13 residues. V lost 6 bases to trimming and J lost 1 base, with 9 bases between them. The repertoire was sequenced with immunoSEQ multiplex PCR; TCRdb's copy has only in-frame clones and lacks some. The sample includes some 290,000 clones, around 81% of them seen just once. This sequence originates from a woman aged 55-70 years with active or convalescent COVID-19. The sequenced sample was peripheral blood. The chain links TRBV7-6 to TRBJ1-1; D perhaps matches TRBD1 (6 bases). The CDR3 DNA follows: TGTGCCAGCAGACCAGGGGCGAACACTGAAGCTTTCTTT. It encodes CASRPGANTEAFF.